What follows are 12 T cell receptor beta chains derived from one specimen sequenced in a study of post-analysis software for immune sequencing data (dated by TCRdb to the mid-2010s). Their antigen targets remain unknown. General study outcomes and caveats: Several TRBV segments, including TRBV5-6, TRBV5-1 and TRBV20-1, were significantly more frequent in patients than controls.

Libraries were made using PCR. The sample was run on an Illumina HiSeq 2500. To reduce PCR and sequencing biases, unique molecular identifiers were incorporated into the TCR beta cDNA libraries. The public reads were quality trimmed at Q25 with fastp and then assembled into clones with MiXCR by TCRdb, keeping productive beta chains. Rows with a matching CDR3 protein are joined into one entry that keeps the most common DNA and genes. The sample table lists hundreds of thousands of distinct CDR3 sequences, 55% to 60% of them with a count of one. Together, the top ten hold approximately 10% of the sample. Sequences were obtained from blood. The source is a girl aged 2 to 9 with multiple sclerosis.

This chain connects TRBV15 to TRBJ1-6; maybe TRBD1 (5 bases). The V and J ends lost 3 bases and 7 bases respectively, with 10 bases between them. The germline CDR1 and CDR2 sequences are LNHNV and YYDKDF (reference sequence). The CDR3 runs 14 residues. In DNA form, the CDR3 reads TGTGCCACCAGCAGGGGGACGGTGAATTCACCCCTCCACTTT. Translation gives CATSRGTVNSPLHF.

Notes on this clonotype: The junction differs from germline at one of its ends, possibly a read error. The chain has TRBV5-1 and TRBJ1-1; 7 bases map to TRBD1. CDR3 length: 17 amino acids. The germline gives CDR1 SGHRS, CDR2 YFSETQ. The CDR3 sequence: CASSLVRQGGGVTEAFF. The CDR3 DNA sequence: TGCGCCAGCAGTTTGGTGCGGCAGGGGGGAGGTGTGACTGAAGCTTTCTTT.

The chain employs TRBV7-9 and TRBJ2-1; tentatively, D is TRBD2 (6 bases). Germline CDR1 is SEHNR and CDR2 is FQNEAQ (reference sequence). The CDR3 loop spans 12 amino acids. With 4 bases removed from V and 9 bases from J, the gap between germline ends came to 10 bases. The CDR3 DNA reads TGTGCCAGCAGCTGGGAGGTAGGTGAGCAGTTCTTC. This sequence encodes CASSWEVGEQFF.

This clonotype was picked up one time. The V gene is TRBV10-3, the J gene TRBJ2-1; D call uncertain. In germline, CDR1 is ENHRY, CDR2 SYGVKD. This CDR3 region has 11 residues. V lost 5 bases to trimming and J lost 5 bases, with 4 bases between them. The CDR3 loop reads CAISLNNEQFF. The CDR3, as DNA: TGTGCCATCAGTTTAAACAATGAGCAGTTCTTC.

V and J are TRBV28 and TRBJ1-2; D gene uncertain. V was trimmed by 3 bases and J by 4 bases, leaving 12 bases between them. This CDR3 contains 14 residues. In germline, CDR1 is MDHEN, CDR2 SYDVKM. This chain's CDR3 is CASSLRSEAYGYTF. The DNA of the CDR3 is TGTGCCAGCAGTTTGAGATCCGAAGCCTATGGCTACACCTTC.

The gene calls are TRBV20-1 and TRBJ2-1; D ambiguous. Trimming took 2 bases from V and 0 from J, leaving 11 bases between them. Germline V gene data show CDR1 as DFQATT and CDR2 as SNEGSKA (reference sequence). The CDR3 has 15 residues. As DNA, the CDR3 is TGCAGTGCTAGACACTCATTTAGCTCCTACAATGAGCAGTTCTTC. This gives the protein CSARHSFSSYNEQFF.

The chain links TRBV12-3 or TRBV12-4 to TRBJ1-2; possibly TRBD1 for D (5 bases). Trimming shortened V by 2 bases and J by 8 bases, and 15 bases separated the two germline ends. This CDR3 comprises 14 residues. CDR3 bases: TGTGCCAGCAGTTTAAGATACAGGTCCGGGGGCTACACCTTC. It is translated as CASSLRYRSGGYTF.

The genes are TRBV7-3 and TRBJ2-1; 9 nucleotides align to TRBD1. The junction had 4 bases not matched to a gene; V was cut back by 1 base and J by 0 bases. The CDR3 consists of 17 residues. Germline-derived CDR1 and CDR2 are SGHTA and FQGTGA. The CDR3 coding sequence is TGTGCCAGCAGCTTAATTCCGGGACAGGGCTCCTACAATGAGCAGTTCTTC. Translated: CASSLIPGQGSYNEQFF.

This clonotype was seen only a few times. At one boundary the junction diverges from the germline segment, which might be a read error. The chain uses TRBV5-5 and TRBJ2-7, with D unresolved. The length of the CDR3 is 14 residues. Germline lookup yields CDR1 SGHKS and CDR2 YYEKEE (reference sequence). The CDR3 region is CASSLRVISYEQYF. The CDR3 region has the DNA TGTGCCAGCAGCTTACGAGTAATCTCCTACGAGCAGTACTTT.

This sequence joins TRBV28 and TRBJ2-5; 7 bases match TRBD1. Germline V gene data show CDR1 as MDHEN and CDR2 as SYDVKM. The CDR3 runs 12 residues. Trimming cost V 8 bases and J 7 bases; bases outside gene matches: 7. The CDR3 coding sequence is TGTGCCAGCTACAGGGGTTCCGGGACCCAGTACTTC. Its translation: CASYRGSGTQYF.

V is TRBV11-2 and J is TRBJ2-4, with D possibly being TRBD1 or TRBD2 (5 bases each). The J call may be wrong; the DNA end is better matched by TRBJ2-5. The CDR3 covers 16 residues. The germline CDR1 and CDR2 sequences are SGHAT and FQNNGV. This CDR3 is CASSLDLGTPVETQYF. In DNA form, the CDR3 reads TGTGCCAGCAGCTTAGATCTGGGGACGCCCGTCGAGACCCAGTACTTC.

The genes are TRBV12-5 and TRBJ2-2; 7 bases agree with TRBD1. The CDR3 covers 14 residues. Trimming at V came to 9 bases and at J to 7 bases, leaving 11 bases not matched to a gene. Germline loops: CDR1 LGHNT, CDR2 FRNRAP. The CDR3 DNA reads TGTGCTAGCGCCCCCAGACAGGGTGGCGGGGAGCTGTTTTTT. Translation gives CASAPRQGGGELFF.